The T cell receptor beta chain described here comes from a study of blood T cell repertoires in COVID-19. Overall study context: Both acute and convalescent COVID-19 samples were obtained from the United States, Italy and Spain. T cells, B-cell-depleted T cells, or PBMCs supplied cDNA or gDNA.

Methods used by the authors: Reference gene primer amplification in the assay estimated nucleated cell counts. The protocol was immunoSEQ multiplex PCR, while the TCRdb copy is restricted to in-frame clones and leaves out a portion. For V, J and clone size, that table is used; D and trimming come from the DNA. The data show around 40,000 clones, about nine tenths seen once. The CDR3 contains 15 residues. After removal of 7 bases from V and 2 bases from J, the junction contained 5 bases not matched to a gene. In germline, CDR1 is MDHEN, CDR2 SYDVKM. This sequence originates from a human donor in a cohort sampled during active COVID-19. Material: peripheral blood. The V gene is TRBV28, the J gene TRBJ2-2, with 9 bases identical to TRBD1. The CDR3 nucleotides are TGTGCCAGCAAGGGGGACAGGGATAACACCGGGGAGCTGTTTTTT. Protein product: CASKGDRDNTGELFF.